Each of the 10 T cell receptor beta chains below was sequenced from the same sample in a study of cytomegalovirus exposure and HLA in healthy donors. Libraries were prepared by immunoSEQ multiplex PCR; TCRdb keeps only in-frame clonotypes and omits some of them. The sample lists some 250,000 clones, around 90% seen once, with roughly 0.38% in the top ten. The sequenced sample consisted of PBMCs. The receptors were sampled from a woman aged 18-30 years in good health and CMV-seronegative.

The V gene is TRBV29-1, the J gene TRBJ2-7; 7 bases map to TRBD1. The CDR3 sequence is 13 residues long. Germline V gives CDR1 SQVTM, CDR2 ANQGSEA. J lost 3 bases, V lost 7 bases, and 9 bases had no gene match. The CDR3, as DNA: TGCAGCGCAAGTACAGGGGCCGGCTACGAGCAGTACTTC. Its protein product is CSASTGAGYEQYF.

The V gene is TRBV2, the J gene TRBJ1-1; possibly TRBD1 for D (6 bases). V was shortened by 4 bases and J by 4 bases, with 13 bases between the two germline ends. Per germline, CDR1 SNHLY and CDR2 FYNNEI. This CDR3 has 14 residues. CDR3 bases: TGTGCCAGCAGTGTCCAGGGGATGAGCACTGAAGCTTTCTTT. This gives the protein CASSVQGMSTEAFF.

This clone was counted between two and nine times. The chain carries TRBV28 and TRBJ2-7; D uncertain. There are 14 residues in the CDR3. Germline CDR1 MDHEN, CDR2 SYDVKM. The ends were cut back, 6 bases at V and 5 bases at J, with 17 bases in the middle. The CDR3 DNA reads TGTGCCAGCAGCCGCAGCAGGCCCCCCCACGAGCAGTACTTC. Translation: CASSRSRPPHEQYF.

The rearrangement uses TRBV30 and TRBJ1-1; D is unresolved. The CDR3 runs 14 residues. Trimming pared 3 bases from V and 1 base from J, leaving 12 bases between. In germline, CDR1 is GTSNPN, CDR2 SVGIG (reference sequence). Written as DNA, the CDR3 is TGTGCCTGGAGAAAAGAGGCGCCGAACACTGAAGCTTTCTTT. Its translation is CAWRKEAPNTEAFF. Filled out from reference TRBV30 and TRBJ1-1, the complete variable domain reads SQTIHQWPATLVQPVGSPLSLECTVEGTSNPNLYWYRQAAGRGLQLLFYSVGIGQISSEVPQNLSASRPQDRQFILSSKKLLLSDSGFYLCAWRKEAPNTEAFFGQGTRLTVV.

This rearrangement joins TRBV7-2 to TRBJ2-3; possible D gene TRBD2, 6 bases. Germline-derived CDR1 and CDR2 are SGHTA and FQGNSA. The CDR3 consists of 15 residues. V was pared by 3 bases and J by 4 bases, with 14 bases between. The CDR3 DNA sequence: TGTGCCAGCAGCTTCGGGGTGGTAGCGGCAGATACGCAGTATTTT. Translated: CASSFGVVAADTQYF. Together with reference TRBV7-2 and TRBJ2-3, the CDR3 gives the full variable domain: GAGVSQSPSNKVTEKGKDVELRCDPISGHTALYWYRQSLGQGLEFLIYFQGNSAPDKSGLPSDRFSAERTGGSVSTLTIQRTQQEDSAVYLCASSFGVVAADTQYFGPGTRLTVL.

DNA for the CDR3: TGTGCCAGCAGCTTAGGCCGAGAAAGACTAGATTGGCACGAGCAGTACTTC. Translation gives CASSLGRERLDWHEQYF. V usage is TRBV7-2 and J usage is TRBJ2-7; tentative D call: TRBD2 (6 bases). Germline V gene lookup returns CDR1 SGHTA and CDR2 FQGNSA. The CDR3 has 17 residues. Trimming stripped 1 base from V and 5 bases from J, with 21 bases between.

The chain employs TRBV6-5 and TRBJ1-4; D not certain. In germline, CDR1 is MNHEY, CDR2 SVGAGI. Trimming left V 2 bases short and J 3 bases short, with 10 bases between. CDR3 length: 15 residues. CDR3 bases: TGTGCCAGCAGTTACCGATGGGCTTCTAATGAAAAACTGTTTTTT. This sequence encodes CASSYRWASNEKLFF.

This chain connects TRBV11-2 to TRBJ2-5; possibly TRBD1 for D (5 bases). The V and J ends lost 0 bases and 5 bases respectively, with 13 bases between them. Germline V CDR1 and CDR2: SGHAT, FQNNGV. This CDR3 has 15 residues. CDR3 coding DNA: TGTGCCAGCAGCTTAGAAGGGGCGCCAGGGGAGACCCAGTACTTC. Translating it yields CASSLEGAPGETQYF.

The chain combines TRBV6-5 with TRBJ2-7, with D possibly matching TRBD1 (6 bases). The V gene's germline CDR1 is MNHEY and CDR2 SVGAGI. The CDR3 has 15 residues. V dropped 0 bases and J dropped 3 bases, with 12 bases sitting between them. In DNA, the CDR3 is TGTGCCAGCAGTTACTCGCTAGGCAGGGGCTACGAGCAGTACTTC. Protein: CASSYSLGRGYEQYF.

This clone has just one count. The genes are TRBV7-2 and TRBJ2-5; 9 bases are a match to TRBD2. After removal of 8 bases from V and 5 bases from J, the junction contained 12 bases not matched to a gene. CDR1 is SGHTA, CDR2 FQGNSA, per germline. This CDR3 is built from 15 residues. This CDR3 reads CASHPGTSLFETQYF. CDR3 nucleotide sequence: TGTGCCAGCCATCCCGGGACTAGCCTGTTCGAGACCCAGTACTTC.